This note documents a single TCR beta chain sequence. Its target is not known. The sample originates from a study of shared clonotypes between healthy human individuals. Overall study findings and caveats: Non-shared clonotypes had lower generation probabilities than those shared by all four donors.

The CDR3 loop spans 16 amino acids. Germline V gene data show CDR1 as SNHLY and CDR2 as FYNNEI. With 7 bases removed from V and 0 bases from J, the gap between germline ends came to 15 bases. Original methodology: Filtering differed, since immunoSEQ gave only junction sequences and no quality scores. Using immunoSEQ multiplex PCR, the repertoire was profiled, and TCRdb retains in-frame clones only, with some absent. V and J calls and clone size follow that table, whereas D and trimming were derived from the DNA. The sample yields approximately 980,000 clones, around 80% seen once. The sample consisted of memory CD4+ T cells sorted from blood. Regarding subset: CD45RA-negative fraction. The chain joins TRBV2 to TRBJ1-4; the D is unclear. This receptor was obtained from a man between 18 and 29 years old in good health. Here the CDR3 DNA reads TGTGCCAGCATTCGAACCGTGGGTGCAACTAATGAAAAACTGTTTTTT. Encoded protein: CASIRTVGATNEKLFF.